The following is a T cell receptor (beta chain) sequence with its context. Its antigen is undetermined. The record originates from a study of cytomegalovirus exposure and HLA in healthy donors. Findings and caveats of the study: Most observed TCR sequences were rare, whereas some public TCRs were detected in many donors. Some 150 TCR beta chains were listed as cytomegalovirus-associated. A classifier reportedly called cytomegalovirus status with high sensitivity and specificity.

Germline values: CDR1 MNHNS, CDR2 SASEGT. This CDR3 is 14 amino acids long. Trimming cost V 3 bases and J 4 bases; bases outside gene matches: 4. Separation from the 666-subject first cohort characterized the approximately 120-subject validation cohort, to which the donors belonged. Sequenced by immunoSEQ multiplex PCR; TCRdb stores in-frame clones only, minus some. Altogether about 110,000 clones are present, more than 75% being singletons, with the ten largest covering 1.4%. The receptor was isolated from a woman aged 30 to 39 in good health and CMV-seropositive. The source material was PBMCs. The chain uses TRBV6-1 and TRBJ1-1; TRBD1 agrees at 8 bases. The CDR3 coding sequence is TGTGCCAGCAGTGAGAGGACAGGGTCCACTGAAGCTTTCTTT. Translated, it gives CASSERTGSTEAFF.